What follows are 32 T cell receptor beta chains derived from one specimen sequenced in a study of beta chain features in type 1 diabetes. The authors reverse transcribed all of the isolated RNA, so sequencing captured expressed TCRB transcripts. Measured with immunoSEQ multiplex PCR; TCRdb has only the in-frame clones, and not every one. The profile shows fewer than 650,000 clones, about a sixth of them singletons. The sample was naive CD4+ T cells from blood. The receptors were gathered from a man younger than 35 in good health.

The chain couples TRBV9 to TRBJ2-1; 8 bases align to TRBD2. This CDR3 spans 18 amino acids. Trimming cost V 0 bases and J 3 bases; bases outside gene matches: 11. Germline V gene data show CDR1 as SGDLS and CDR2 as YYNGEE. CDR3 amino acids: CASSVDSSGLTVYNEQFF. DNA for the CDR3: TGTGCCAGCAGCGTAGATTCTAGCGGGTTAACGGTCTACAATGAGCAGTTCTTC. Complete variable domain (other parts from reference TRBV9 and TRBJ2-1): DSGVTQTPKHLITATGQRVTLRCSPRSGDLSVYWYQQSLDQGLQFLIQYYNGEERAKGNILERFSAQQFPDLHSELNLSSLELGDSALYFCASSVDSSGLTVYNEQFFGPGTRLTVL.

The DNA for the CDR3 is TGTGCCAGCAATACAGCGAACACCGGGGAGCTGTTTTTT. The encoded protein is CASNTANTGELFF. The V gene is TRBV2, the J gene TRBJ2-2; D unresolved. Germline V CDR1 and CDR2: SNHLY, FYNNEI. Trimming left V 7 bases short and J 0 bases short, with 6 bases between. There are 13 residues in the CDR3.

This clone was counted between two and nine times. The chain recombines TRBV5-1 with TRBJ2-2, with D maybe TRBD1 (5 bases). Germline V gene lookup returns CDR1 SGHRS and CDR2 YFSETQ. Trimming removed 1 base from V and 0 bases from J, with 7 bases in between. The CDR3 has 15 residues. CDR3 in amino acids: CASSLQGPNTGELFF. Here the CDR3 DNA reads TGCGCCAGCAGCTTGCAGGGCCCGAACACCGGGGAGCTGTTTTTT.

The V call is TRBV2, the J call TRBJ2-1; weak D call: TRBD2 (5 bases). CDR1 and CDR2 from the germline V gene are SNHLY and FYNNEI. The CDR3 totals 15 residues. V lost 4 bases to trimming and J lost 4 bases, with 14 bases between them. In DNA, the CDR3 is TGTGCCAGCAGTGGCCAAGAGGGCGGATACAATGAGCAGTTCTTC. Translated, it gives CASSGQEGGYNEQFF. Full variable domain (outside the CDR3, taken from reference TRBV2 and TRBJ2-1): EPEVTQTPSHQVTQMGQEVILRCVPISNHLYFYWYRQILGQKVEFLVSFYNNEISEKSEIFDDQFSVERPDGSNFTLKIRSTKLEDSAMYFCASSGQEGGYNEQFFGPGTRLTVL.

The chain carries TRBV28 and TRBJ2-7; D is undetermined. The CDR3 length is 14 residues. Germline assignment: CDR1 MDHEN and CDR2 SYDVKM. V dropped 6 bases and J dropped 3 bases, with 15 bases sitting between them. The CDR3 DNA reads TGTGCCAGCAGCGAGCAAACCAACGGCTACGAGCAGTACTTC. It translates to CASSEQTNGYEQYF. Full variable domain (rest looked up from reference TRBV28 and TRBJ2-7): DVKVTQSSRYLVKRTGEKVFLECVQDMDHENMFWYRQDPGLGLRLIYFSYDVKMKEKGDIPEGYSVSREKKERFSLILESASTNQTSMYLCASSEQTNGYEQYFGPGTRLTVT.

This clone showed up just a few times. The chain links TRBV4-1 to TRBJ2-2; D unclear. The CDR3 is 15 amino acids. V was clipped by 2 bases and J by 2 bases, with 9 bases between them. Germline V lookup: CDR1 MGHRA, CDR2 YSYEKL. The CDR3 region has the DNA TGCGCCAGCAGCCAATCCCACTACAACACCGGGGAGCTGTTTTTT. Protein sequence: CASSQSHYNTGELFF.

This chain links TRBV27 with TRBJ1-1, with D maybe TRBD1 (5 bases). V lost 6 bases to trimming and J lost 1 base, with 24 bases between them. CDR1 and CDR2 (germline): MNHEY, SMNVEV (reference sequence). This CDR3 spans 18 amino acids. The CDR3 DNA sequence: TGTGCCAGCAGCTCCCTTCGGGGGGACTCAGCACCGAACACTGAAGCTTTCTTT. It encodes CASSSLRGDSAPNTEAFF.

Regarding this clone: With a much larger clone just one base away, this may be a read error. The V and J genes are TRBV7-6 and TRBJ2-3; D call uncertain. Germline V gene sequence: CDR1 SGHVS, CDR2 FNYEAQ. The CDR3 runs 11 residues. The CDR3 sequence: CTSSLSDTQYF. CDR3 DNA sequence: TGTACCAGCAGCTTATCTGATACGCAGTATTTT.

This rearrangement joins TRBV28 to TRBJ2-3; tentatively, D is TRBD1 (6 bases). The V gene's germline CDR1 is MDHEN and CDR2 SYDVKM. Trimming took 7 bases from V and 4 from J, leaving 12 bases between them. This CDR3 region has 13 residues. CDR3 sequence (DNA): TGTGCCAGCAACCATCAGGGGCCAGATACGCAGTATTTT. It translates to CASNHQGPDTQYF.

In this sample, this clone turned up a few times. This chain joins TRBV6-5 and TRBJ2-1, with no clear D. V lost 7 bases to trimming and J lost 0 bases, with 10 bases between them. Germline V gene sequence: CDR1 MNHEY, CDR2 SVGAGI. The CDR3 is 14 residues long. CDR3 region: CASMGSSSYNEQFF. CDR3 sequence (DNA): TGTGCCAGCATGGGGTCTAGCTCCTACAATGAGCAGTTCTTC.

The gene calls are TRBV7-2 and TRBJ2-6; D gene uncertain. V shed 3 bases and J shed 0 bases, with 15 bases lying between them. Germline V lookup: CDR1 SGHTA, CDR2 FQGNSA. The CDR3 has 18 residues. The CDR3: CASSFGVPSLSGANVLTF. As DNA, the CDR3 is TGTGCCAGCAGCTTTGGGGTTCCCTCTCTCTCTGGGGCCAACGTCCTGACTTTC.

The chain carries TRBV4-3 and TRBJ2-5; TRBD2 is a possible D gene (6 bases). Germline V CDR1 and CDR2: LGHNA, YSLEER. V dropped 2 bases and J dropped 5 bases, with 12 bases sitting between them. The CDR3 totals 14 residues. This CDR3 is CASSQRTAGETQYF. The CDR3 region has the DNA TGCGCCAGCAGCCAACGGACGGCGGGGGAGACCCAGTACTTC.

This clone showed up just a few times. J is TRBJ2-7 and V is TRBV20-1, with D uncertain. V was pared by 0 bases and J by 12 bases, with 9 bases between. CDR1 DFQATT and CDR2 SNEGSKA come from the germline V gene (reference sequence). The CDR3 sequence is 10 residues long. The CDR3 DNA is TGCAGTGCTAGAGATCAGGTGCCGTACTTC. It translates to CSARDQVPYF.

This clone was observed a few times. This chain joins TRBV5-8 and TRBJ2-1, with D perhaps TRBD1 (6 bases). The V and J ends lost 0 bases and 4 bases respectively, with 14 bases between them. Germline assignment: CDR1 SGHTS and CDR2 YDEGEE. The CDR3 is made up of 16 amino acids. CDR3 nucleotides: TGTGCCAGCAGCTTGGTTGTAGGGGGTTTATACAATGAGCAGTTCTTC. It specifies CASSLVVGGLYNEQFF. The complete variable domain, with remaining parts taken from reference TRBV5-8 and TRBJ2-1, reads EAGVTQSPTHLIKTRGQQATLRCSPISGHTSVYWYQQALGLGLQFLLWYDEGEERNRGNFPPRFSGRQFPNYSSELNVNALELEDSALYLCASSLVVGGLYNEQFFGPGTRLTVL.

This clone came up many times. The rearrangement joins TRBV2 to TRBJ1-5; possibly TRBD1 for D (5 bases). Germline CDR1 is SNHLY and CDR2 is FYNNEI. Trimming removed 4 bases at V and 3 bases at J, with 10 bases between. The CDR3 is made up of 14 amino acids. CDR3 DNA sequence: TGTGCCAGCAGTGCGAGCAGGGACAATCAGCCCCAGCATTTT. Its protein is CASSASRDNQPQHF.

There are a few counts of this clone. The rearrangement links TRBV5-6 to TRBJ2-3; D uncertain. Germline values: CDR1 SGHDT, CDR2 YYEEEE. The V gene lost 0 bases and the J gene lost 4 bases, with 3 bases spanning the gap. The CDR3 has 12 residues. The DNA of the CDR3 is TGTGCCAGCAGCTTGGGCGCAGATACGCAGTATTTT. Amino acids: CASSLGADTQYF.

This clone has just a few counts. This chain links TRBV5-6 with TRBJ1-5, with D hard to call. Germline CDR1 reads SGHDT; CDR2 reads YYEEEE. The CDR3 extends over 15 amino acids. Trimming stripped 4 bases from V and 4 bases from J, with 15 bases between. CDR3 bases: TGTGCCAGCAGCGGATCCCCCGTAGGGAATCAGCCCCAGCATTTT. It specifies CASSGSPVGNQPQHF.

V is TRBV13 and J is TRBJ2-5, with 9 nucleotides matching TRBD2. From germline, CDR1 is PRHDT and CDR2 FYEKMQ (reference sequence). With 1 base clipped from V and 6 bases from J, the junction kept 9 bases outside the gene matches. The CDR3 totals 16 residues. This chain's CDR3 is CASSLVSREGKKTQYF. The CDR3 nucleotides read TGTGCCAGCAGCTTAGTTTCGCGGGAGGGTAAAAAGACCCAGTACTTC.

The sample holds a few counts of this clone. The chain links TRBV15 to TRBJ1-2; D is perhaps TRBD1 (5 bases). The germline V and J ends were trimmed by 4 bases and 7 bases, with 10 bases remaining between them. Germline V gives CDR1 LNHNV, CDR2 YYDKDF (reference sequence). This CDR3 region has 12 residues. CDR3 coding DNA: TGTGCCACCAGCAAACAGGATAGTGGCTACACCTTC. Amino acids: CATSKQDSGYTF.

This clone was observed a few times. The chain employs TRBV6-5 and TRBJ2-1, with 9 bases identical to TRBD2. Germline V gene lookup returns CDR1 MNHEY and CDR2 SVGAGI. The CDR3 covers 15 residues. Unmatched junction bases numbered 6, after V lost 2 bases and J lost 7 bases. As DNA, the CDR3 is TGTGCCAGCAGTTACGTAGCGGGAGCTAAAAATGAGCAGTTCTTC. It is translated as CASSYVAGAKNEQFF.

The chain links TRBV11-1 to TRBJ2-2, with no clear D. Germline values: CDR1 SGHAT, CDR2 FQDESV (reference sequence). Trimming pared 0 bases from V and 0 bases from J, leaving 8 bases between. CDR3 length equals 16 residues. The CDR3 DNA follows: TGTGCCAGCAGCTTAGCGGCTGGGACGAACACCGGGGAGCTGTTTTTT. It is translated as CASSLAAGTNTGELFF. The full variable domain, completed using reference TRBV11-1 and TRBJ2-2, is EAEVAQSPRYKITEKSQAVAFWCDPISGHATLYWYRQILGQGPELLVQFQDESVVDDSQLPKDRFSAERLKGVDSTLKIQPAELGDSAMYLCASSLAAGTNTGELFFGEGSRLTVL.

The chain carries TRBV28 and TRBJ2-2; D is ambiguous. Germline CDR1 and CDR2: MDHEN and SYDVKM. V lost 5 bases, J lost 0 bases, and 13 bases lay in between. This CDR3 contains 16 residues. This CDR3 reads CASSPNRAANTGELFF. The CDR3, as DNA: TGTGCCAGCAGTCCCAATAGGGCAGCGAACACCGGGGAGCTGTTTTTT.

The CDR3 loop reads CASSISESNQPQHF. DNA of the CDR3: TGTGCCAGTAGTATCTCGGAAAGCAATCAGCCCCAGCATTTT. The V and J genes are TRBV19 and TRBJ1-5; D gene unclear. Germline V CDR1 and CDR2: LNHDA, SQIVND (reference sequence). The CDR3 totals 14 residues. V gave up 3 bases and J gave up 1 base, with 7 bases separating them.

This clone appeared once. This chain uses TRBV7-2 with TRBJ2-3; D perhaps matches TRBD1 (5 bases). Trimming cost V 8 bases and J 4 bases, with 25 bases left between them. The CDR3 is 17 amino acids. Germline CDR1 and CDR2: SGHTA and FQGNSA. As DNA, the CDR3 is TGTGCCAGCGGATCCCTCCTGACGGACAAAAGGGCAGATACGCAGTATTTT. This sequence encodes CASGSLLTDKRADTQYF. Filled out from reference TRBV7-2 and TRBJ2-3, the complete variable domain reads GAGVSQSPSNKVTEKGKDVELRCDPISGHTALYWYRQSLGQGLEFLIYFQGNSAPDKSGLPSDRFSAERTGGSVSTLTIQRTQQEDSAVYLCASGSLLTDKRADTQYFGPGTRLTVL.

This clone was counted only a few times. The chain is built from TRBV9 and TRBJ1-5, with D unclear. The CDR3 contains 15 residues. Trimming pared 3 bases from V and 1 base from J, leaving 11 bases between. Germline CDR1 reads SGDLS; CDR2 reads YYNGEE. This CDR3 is CASSGDFGSNQPQHF. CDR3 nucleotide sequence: TGTGCCAGCAGCGGAGATTTTGGGAGCAATCAGCCCCAGCATTTT. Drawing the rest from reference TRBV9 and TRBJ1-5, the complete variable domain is DSGVTQTPKHLITATGQRVTLRCSPRSGDLSVYWYQQSLDQGLQFLIQYYNGEERAKGNILERFSAQQFPDLHSELNLSSLELGDSALYFCASSGDFGSNQPQHFGDGTRLSIL.

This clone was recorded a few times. The CDR3 DNA reads TGTGCCAGCAGTCCATCCCGAAGACAATACAATGAGCAGTTCTTC. Its translation is CASSPSRRQYNEQFF. The V and J genes are TRBV27 and TRBJ2-1, with D unresolved. V was trimmed by 5 bases and J by 4 bases, leaving 15 bases between them. CDR1 MNHEY and CDR2 SMNVEV come from the germline V gene (reference sequence). This CDR3 comprises 15 residues.

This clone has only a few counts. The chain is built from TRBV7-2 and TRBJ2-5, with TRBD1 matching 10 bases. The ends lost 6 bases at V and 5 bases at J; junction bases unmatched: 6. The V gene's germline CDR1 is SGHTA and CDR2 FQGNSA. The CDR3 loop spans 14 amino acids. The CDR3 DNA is TGTGCCAGCAGTTCGTTGGACAGGGGGGAGACCCAGTACTTC. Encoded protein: CASSSLDRGETQYF.

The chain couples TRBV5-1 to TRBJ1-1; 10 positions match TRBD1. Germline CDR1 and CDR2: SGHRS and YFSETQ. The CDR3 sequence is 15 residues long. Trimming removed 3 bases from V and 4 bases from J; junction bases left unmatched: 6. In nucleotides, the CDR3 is TGCGCCAGCAGCTCGCAGGGACAGGGGAGCACTGAAGCTTTCTTT. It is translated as CASSSQGQGSTEAFF.

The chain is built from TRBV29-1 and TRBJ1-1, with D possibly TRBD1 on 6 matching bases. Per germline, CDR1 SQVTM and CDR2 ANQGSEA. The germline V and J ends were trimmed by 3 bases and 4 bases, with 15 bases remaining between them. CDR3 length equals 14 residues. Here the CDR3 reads CSVEPGRGGTEAFF. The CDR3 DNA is TGCAGCGTTGAGCCAGGGAGAGGGGGCACTGAAGCTTTCTTT.

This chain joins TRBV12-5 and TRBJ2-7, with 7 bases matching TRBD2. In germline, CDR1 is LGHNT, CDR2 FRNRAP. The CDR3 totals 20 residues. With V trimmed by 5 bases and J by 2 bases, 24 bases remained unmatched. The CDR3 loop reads CASGPAPGAGVIPSPYEQYF. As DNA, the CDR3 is TGTGCTAGTGGTCCTGCCCCCGGGGCGGGAGTTATTCCCTCTCCCTACGAGCAGTACTTC.

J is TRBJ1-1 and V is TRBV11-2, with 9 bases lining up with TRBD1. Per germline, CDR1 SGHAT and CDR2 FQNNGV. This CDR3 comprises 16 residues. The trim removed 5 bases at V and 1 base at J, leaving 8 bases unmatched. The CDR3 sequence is CASSQGTGNGNTEAFF. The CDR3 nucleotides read TGTGCCAGCAGCCAGGGGACAGGGAACGGGAACACTGAAGCTTTCTTT.

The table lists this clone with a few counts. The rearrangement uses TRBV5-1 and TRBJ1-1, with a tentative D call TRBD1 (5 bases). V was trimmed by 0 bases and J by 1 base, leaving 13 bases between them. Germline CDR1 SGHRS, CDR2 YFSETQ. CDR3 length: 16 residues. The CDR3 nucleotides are TGCGCCAGCAGCTTGGAAGTTCCCGACAGGAACACTGAAGCTTTCTTT. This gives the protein CASSLEVPDRNTEAFF.